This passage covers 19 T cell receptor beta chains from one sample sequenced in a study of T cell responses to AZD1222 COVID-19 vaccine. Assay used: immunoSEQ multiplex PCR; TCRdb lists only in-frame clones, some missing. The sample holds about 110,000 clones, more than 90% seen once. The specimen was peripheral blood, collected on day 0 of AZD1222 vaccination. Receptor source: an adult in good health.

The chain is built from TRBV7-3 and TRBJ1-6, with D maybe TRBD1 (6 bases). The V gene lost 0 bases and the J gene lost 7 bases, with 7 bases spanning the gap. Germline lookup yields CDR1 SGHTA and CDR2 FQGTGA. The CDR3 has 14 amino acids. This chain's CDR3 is CASSLTGQNSPLHF. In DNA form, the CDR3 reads TGTGCCAGCAGCTTAACGGGACAAAATTCACCCCTCCACTTT.

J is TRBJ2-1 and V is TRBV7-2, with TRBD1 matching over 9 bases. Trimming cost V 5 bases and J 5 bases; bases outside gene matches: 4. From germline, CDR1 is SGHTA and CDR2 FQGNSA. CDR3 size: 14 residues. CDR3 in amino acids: CASSGQGIHNEQFF. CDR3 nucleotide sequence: TGTGCCAGCAGCGGACAGGGGATCCACAATGAGCAGTTCTTC. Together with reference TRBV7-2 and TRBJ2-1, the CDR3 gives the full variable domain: GAGVSQSPSNKVTEKGKDVELRCDPISGHTALYWYRQSLGQGLEFLIYFQGNSAPDKSGLPSDRFSAERTGGSVSTLTIQRTQQEDSAVYLCASSGQGIHNEQFFGPGTRLTVL.

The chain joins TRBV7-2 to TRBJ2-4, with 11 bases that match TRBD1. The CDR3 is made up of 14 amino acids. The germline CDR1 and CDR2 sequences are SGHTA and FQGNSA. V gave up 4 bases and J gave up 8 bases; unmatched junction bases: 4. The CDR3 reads CASSSRTGGYIQYF. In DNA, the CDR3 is TGTGCCAGCAGCTCACGGACAGGGGGCTACATTCAGTACTTC.

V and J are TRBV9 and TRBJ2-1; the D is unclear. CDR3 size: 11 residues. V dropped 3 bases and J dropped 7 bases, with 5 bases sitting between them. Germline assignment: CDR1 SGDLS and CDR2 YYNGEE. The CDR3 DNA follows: TGTGCCAGCAGCGGTAGTAATGAGCAGTTCTTC. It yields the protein CASSGSNEQFF.

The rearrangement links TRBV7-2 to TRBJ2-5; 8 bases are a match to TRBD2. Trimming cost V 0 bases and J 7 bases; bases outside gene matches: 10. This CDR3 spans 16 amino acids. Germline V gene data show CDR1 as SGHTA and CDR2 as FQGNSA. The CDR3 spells CASSLAGSLAGGTQYF. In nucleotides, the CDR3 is TGTGCCAGCAGCTTAGCCGGGAGCCTTGCGGGGGGGACCCAGTACTTC. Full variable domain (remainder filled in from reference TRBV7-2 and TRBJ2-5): GAGVSQSPSNKVTEKGKDVELRCDPISGHTALYWYRQSLGQGLEFLIYFQGNSAPDKSGLPSDRFSAERTGGSVSTLTIQRTQQEDSAVYLCASSLAGSLAGGTQYFGPGTRLLVL.

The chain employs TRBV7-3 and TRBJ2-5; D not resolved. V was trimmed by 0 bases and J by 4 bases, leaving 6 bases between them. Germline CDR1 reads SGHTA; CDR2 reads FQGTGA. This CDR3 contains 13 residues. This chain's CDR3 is CASSLTFLETQYF. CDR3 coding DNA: TGTGCCAGCAGCTTAACGTTTTTAGAGACCCAGTACTTC.

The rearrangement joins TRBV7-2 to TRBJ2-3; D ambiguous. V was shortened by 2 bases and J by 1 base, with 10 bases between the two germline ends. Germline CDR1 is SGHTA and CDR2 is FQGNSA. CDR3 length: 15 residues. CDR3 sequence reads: CASSLFRSGTDTQYF. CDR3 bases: TGTGCCAGCAGCTTATTCAGGTCTGGCACAGATACGCAGTATTTT.

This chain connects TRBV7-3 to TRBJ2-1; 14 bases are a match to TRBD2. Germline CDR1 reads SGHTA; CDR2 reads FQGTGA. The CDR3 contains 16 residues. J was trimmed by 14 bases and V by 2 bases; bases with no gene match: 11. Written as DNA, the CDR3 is TGTGCCAGCAGCTTAGAGCCGGGACTAGCGGGAGACCGGGAGTTCTTC. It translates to CASSLEPGLAGDREFF.

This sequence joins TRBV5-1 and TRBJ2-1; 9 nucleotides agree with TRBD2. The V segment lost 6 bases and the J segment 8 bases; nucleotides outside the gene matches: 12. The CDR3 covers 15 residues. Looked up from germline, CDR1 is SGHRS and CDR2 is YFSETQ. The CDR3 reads CASTPLAGGPDEQFF. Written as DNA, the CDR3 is TGCGCCAGCACACCACTGGCGGGGGGGCCCGATGAGCAGTTCTTC.

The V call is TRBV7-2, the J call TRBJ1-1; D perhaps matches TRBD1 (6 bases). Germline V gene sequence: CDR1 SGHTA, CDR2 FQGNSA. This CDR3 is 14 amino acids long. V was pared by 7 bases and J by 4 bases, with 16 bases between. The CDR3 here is CASTSEGGGTEAFF. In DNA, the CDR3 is TGTGCCAGCACCTCCGAGGGGGGTGGCACTGAAGCTTTCTTT.

The CDR3 here is CASRSKTSISGELFF. The CDR3, as DNA: TGTGCCAGCAGGAGTAAGACTAGCATATCCGGGGAGCTGTTTTTT. The chain is built from TRBV2 and TRBJ2-2; 7 bases map to TRBD2. The CDR3 spans 15 residues. In germline, CDR1 is SNHLY, CDR2 FYNNEI. Trimming removed 6 bases from V and 6 bases from J; junction bases left unmatched: 10.

The CDR3 sequence is CASSLDSGSKYNEQFF. CDR3 DNA: TGTGCCAGCAGCCTAGATAGCGGGAGTAAATACAATGAGCAGTTCTTC. The V and J genes are TRBV7-2 and TRBJ2-1; 9 bases are a match to TRBD2. The CDR3 is made up of 16 amino acids. Germline V CDR1 and CDR2: SGHTA, FQGNSA. The J segment lost 4 bases and the V segment lost 5 bases, leaving 9 bases of the junction unmatched. Drawing the rest from reference TRBV7-2 and TRBJ2-1, the complete variable domain is GAGVSQSPSNKVTEKGKDVELRCDPISGHTALYWYRQSLGQGLEFLIYFQGNSAPDKSGLPSDRFSAERTGGSVSTLTIQRTQQEDSAVYLCASSLDSGSKYNEQFFGPGTRLTVL.

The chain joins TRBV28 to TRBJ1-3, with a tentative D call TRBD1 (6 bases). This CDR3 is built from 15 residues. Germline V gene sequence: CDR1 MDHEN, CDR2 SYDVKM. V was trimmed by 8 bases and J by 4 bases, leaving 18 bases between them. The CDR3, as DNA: TGTGCCAGCCAGCCCCCAGGGGCGCGGGGAAACACCATATATTTT. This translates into CASQPPGARGNTIYF.

Here the CDR3 reads CASSLGAANEKLFF. Here the CDR3 DNA reads TGTGCCAGCAGCTTAGGGGCAGCTAATGAAAAACTGTTTTTT. The chain combines TRBV11-3 with TRBJ1-4, with D uncertain. This CDR3 has 14 residues. Germline V gene data show CDR1 as SGHNT and CDR2 as YENEEA. V lost 1 base and J lost 3, with 6 bases in between. The whole variable domain, filled in from reference TRBV11-3 and TRBJ1-4, reads EAGVVQSPRYKIIEKKQPVAFWCNPISGHNTLYWYLQNLGQGPELLIRYENEEAVDDSQLPKDRFSAERLKGVDSTLKIQPAELGDSAVYLCASSLGAANEKLFFGSGTQLSVL.

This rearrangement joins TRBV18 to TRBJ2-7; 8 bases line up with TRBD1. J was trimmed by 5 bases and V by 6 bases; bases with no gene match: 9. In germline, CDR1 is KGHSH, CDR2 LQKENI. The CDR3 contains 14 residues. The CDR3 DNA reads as TGTGCCAGCTCCAAGTCAGGGGGCGCGAACGAGCAGTACTTC. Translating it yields CASSKSGGANEQYF. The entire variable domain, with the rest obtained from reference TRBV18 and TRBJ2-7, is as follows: NAGVMQNPRHLVRRRGQEARLRCSPMKGHSHVYWYRQLPEEGLKFMVYLQKENIIDESGMPKERFSAEFPKEGPSILRIQQVVRGDSAAYFCASSKSGGANEQYFGPGTRLTVT.

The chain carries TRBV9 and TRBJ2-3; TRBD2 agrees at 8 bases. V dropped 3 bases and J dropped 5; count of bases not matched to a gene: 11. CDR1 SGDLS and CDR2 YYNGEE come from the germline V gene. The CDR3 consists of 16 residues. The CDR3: CASSERGGRLEDTQYF. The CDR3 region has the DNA TGTGCCAGCAGCGAGAGAGGCGGGAGGTTGGAAGATACGCAGTATTTT.

The CDR3 bases are TGCAGTGCTTCGGACAGGGGAGCTTTCTTT. Encoded protein: CSASDRGAFF. The J gene is TRBJ1-1, the V gene TRBV20-1, with 9 bases matching TRBD1. This CDR3 is 10 amino acids long. Germline V gene data show CDR1 as DFQATT and CDR2 as SNEGSKA (reference sequence). V lost 5 bases, J lost 10 bases, and 2 bases stayed unmatched.

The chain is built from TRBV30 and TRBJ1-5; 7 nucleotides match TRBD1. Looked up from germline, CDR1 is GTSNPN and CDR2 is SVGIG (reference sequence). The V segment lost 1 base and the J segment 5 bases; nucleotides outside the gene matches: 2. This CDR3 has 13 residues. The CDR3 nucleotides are TGTGCCTGGAGTGAGCAGGGGGATCAGCCCCAGCATTTT. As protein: CAWSEQGDQPQHF.

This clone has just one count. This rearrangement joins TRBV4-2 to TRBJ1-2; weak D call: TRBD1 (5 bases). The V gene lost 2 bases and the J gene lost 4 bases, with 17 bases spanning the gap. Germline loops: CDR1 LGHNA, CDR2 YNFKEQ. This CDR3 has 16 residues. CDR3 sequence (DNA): TGTGCCAGCAGCCAATCGGGGCAGGTGATGGGCTATGGCTACACCTTC. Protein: CASSQSGQVMGYGYTF.